Listed below are T cell receptor beta chains from one sample, sequenced in a study of cytotoxic CD8 clonotypes in ibrutinib-treated CLL. Using immunoSEQ multiplex PCR, the repertoire was profiled, and TCRdb retains in-frame clones only, with some absent. The table lists hundreds of thousands of clones, about 80% of them singletons. The starting material was PBMCs, obtained before ibrutinib treatment. These receptors came from a human donor with chronic lymphocytic leukemia. The CDR3 runs from the conserved cysteine through the conserved F or W. A D gene is named only where the DNA matches it firmly. Not all rows give a size; the values are once, few, many and, for expanded clones, a class.

>TRBJ2-7|TRBV6-5|TRBD2|-
TGTGCCAGCAGTCAGCGGGGGGAGCAGTACTTC
CASSQRGEQYF
>TRBJ2-5|TRBV18|-|-
TGTGCCAGCTCACGTAACACAGCTACCGAAATACACCAAGAGACCCAGTACTTC
CASSRNTATEIHQETQYF
>TRBJ2-1|TRBV6-1|TRBD2|-
TGTGCCAGCAGTGATCGTTGGGGGTACGGGACTAGCGGCGTGGATGAGCAGTTCTTC
CASSDRWGYGTSGVDEQFF
>TRBJ2-1|TRBV2|-|-
TGTGCCAGCGTCGGAAAGGAGGTCGGATTTAAAGAGCAGTTCTTC
CASVGKEVGFKEQFF
>TRBJ2-7|TRBV6-6|TRBD1|-
TGTGCCAGCAGCCCAGGGGGCTCCTACGAGCAGTACTTC
CASSPGGSYEQYF
>TRBJ1-4|TRBV6-1|TRBD1|-
TGTGCCAGCACCGGAGAGGGACAGGGGTTGTGGAAACTGTTTTTT
CASTGEGQGLWKLFF
>TRBJ2-1|TRBV7-3|TRBD2|-
TGTGCCAGCAGTCCCATGGGGGCTAGCGGGAGAGATGAGCAGTTCTTC
CASSPMGASGRDEQFF
>TRBJ2-5|TRBV5-1|TRBD1|-
TGCGCCAGCAGCGGACAGGGGGCTGGAGAGACCCAGTACTTC
CASSGQGAGETQYF
>TRBJ2-6|TRBV23-1|-|-
TGCGCCAGCAGTCAGCTGGCCCGCCAGGCCATCTCTGGGGCCAACGTCCTGACTTTC
CASSQLARQAISGANVLTF
>TRBJ2-7|TRBV30|-|-
TGTGCCTGGAGTGTTCAGGTCCGCGAGCAGTACTTC
CAWSVQVREQYF
>TRBJ2-1|TRBV7-8|-|-
TGTGCCAGCAGGACCGGGACCGGAAAGTTCTTC
CASRTGTGKFF
>TRBJ2-2|TRBV6-4|TRBD1|-
TGTGCCAGCAGTCGCCAGGGGGCCAACACCGGGGAGCTGTTTTTT
CASSRQGANTGELFF
>TRBJ2-1|TRBV4-2|TRBD1|-
TGTGCCAGCAGCCAAGGGGCAGGGGGCGGGAATGAGCAGTTCTTC
CASSQGAGGGNEQFF
>TRBJ2-1|TRBV6-5|TRBD2|-
TGTGCCAGCAGGAGAACCGGGACTAGCGGCGATGAGCAGTTCTTC
CASRRTGTSGDEQFF
>TRBJ2-3|TRBV11-2|TRBD2|once
TGTGCCAGCAGCTCCCCGGGACTAGGCACAGATACGCAGTATTTT
CASSSPGLGTDTQYF
>TRBJ1-4|TRBV4-3|-|-
TGCGCCAGCAGCCAAGATCGGGGGTATGAAAAACTGTTTTTT
CASSQDRGYEKLFF
>TRBJ2-1|TRBV4-1|-|-
TGCGCCAGCAGCCAAGGATACAGGGTCTACCGGACTTACAATGAGCAGTTCTTC
CASSQGYRVYRTYNEQFF
>TRBJ2-1|TRBV7-2|TRBD2|-
TGTGCCAGCAGCTTAGCTAGCGGGAAAGGCTACAATGAGCAGTTCTTC
CASSLASGKGYNEQFF
>TRBJ1-2|TRBV7-9|-|-
TGTGCCAGCAGCTCCGACTATGGCTACACCTTC
CASSSDYGYTF
>TRBJ2-5|TRBV4-1|-|once
TGCGCCAGCAGCCAGGTCTCAGGGGAAGAGACCCAGTACTTC
CASSQVSGEETQYF
>TRBJ1-5|TRBV9|-|-
TGTGCCAGCAGCGATACAGGGTCTCAGCCCCAGCATTTT
CASSDTGSQPQHF
>TRBJ2-7|TRBV4-2|TRBD1|few
TGTGCCAGCAGCCGGCCGGGACAGGGGGACTACGAGCAGTACTTC
CASSRPGQGDYEQYF
>TRBJ2-4|TRBV14|-|once
TGTGCCAGCAGCCAAGGGCTCGCAAGGGGGATAGCCAAAAACATTCAGTACTTC
CASSQGLARGIAKNIQYF
>TRBJ1-4|TRBV18|TRBD1|-
TGTGCCAGCTCACCACCGGGACAGCGTAATGAAAAACTGTTTTTT
CASSPPGQRNEKLFF
>TRBJ1-2|TRBV11-2|-|-
TGTGCCAGCAGCATCTTCGTTGACTATGGCTACACCTTC
CASSIFVDYGYTF
>TRBJ2-1|TRBV2|-|-
TGTGCCAGCAGGGGGGACGGTGACAATGAGCAGTTCTTC
CASRGDGDNEQFF
>TRBJ2-5|TRBV13|-|-
TGTGCCAGCAGCTTAGGTTTGCGGGTAGCAAGACAAGAGACCCAGTACTTC
CASSLGLRVARQETQYF
>TRBJ2-7|TRBV27|TRBD2|-
TGTGCCAGCAGTTACTGGACTAGCCCTAATCCCTACGAGCAGTACTTC
CASSYWTSPNPYEQYF
>TRBJ2-1|TRBV9|-|-
TGTGCCAGCAGCGTCGGAGCCTCCTACAATGAGCAGTTCTTC
CASSVGASYNEQFF
>TRBJ2-3|TRBV10-3|-|-
TGTGCCATCAGGGACAGTGATACGCAGTATTTT
CAIRDSDTQYF
>TRBJ1-1|TRBV7-8|-|-
TGTGCCAGCAGCTTTGGGGGGGGCAGGGACGTAAACACTGAAGCTTTCTTT
CASSFGGGRDVNTEAFF
>TRBJ2-7|TRBV7-9|-|-
TGTGCCAGCAGCTCCCCAGGGGCCACCCGGGGTGTATACGAGCAGTACTTC
CASSSPGATRGVYEQYF
>TRBJ2-5|TRBV5-6|-|-
TGTGCCAGCAGCTTGGGGCTGCGAGAGACCCAGTACTTC
CASSLGLRETQYF
>TRBJ2-1|TRBV7-6|-|-
TGTGCCAGCAGCTTAGTTGCGGGAAGCTACAATGAGCAGTTCTTC
CASSLVAGSYNEQFF
>TRBJ2-7|TRBV28|-|-
TGTGCCAGCAGCGGACACGATCCGTCCTCCGAGCAGTACTTC
CASSGHDPSSEQYF
>TRBJ2-3|TRBV19|-|-
TGTGCCAGTAGTTTCCCGGGATTCACTAGCACAGATACGCAGTATTTT
CASSFPGFTSTDTQYF
>TRBJ2-2|TRBV7-6|TRBD2|-
TGTGCCAGCAGCGACCTTAGCGGGAGAGGAACCGGGGAGCTGTTTTTT
CASSDLSGRGTGELFF
>TRBJ2-1|TRBV7-8|-|-
-
CASSLVAGGANFF
>TRBJ1-2|TRBV28|-|-
TGTGCCAGCAGTTCACGGGGCAACTATGGCTACACCTTC
CASSSRGNYGYTF
>TRBJ2-7|TRBV6-5|TRBD1|-
TGTGCCAGCAGTTTAAGACAGGGAACCTACGAGCAGTACTTC
CASSLRQGTYEQYF
>TRBJ1-5|TRBV25-1|TRBD1|-
TGTGCCAGCAGTGACTCTCGGACAGGGGGCAATCAGCCCCAGCATTTT
CASSDSRTGGNQPQHF
>TRBJ2-7|TRBV6-1|-|-
TGTGCCAGCAGCCCTATTGGAGTCCACGAGCAGTACTTC
CASSPIGVHEQYF
>TRBJ2-7|TRBV30|-|once
TGTGCCTGGAGTGTCAGTGGGTACGAGCAGTACTTC
CAWSVSGYEQYF
>TRBJ2-3|TRBV9|TRBD2|-
TGTGCCAGCAGCCAACGGACTAGCGGAAGTGCAGATACGCAGTATTTT
CASSQRTSGSADTQYF
>TRBJ1-4|TRBV6-5|-|-
TGTGCCAGCAGTTACCAAGGGACACCTAATGAAAAACTGTTTTTT
CASSYQGTPNEKLFF
>TRBJ1-1|TRBV29-1|-|-
TGCAGCGCCGGACCCTCGGCCGTGAACACTGAAGCTTTCTTT
CSAGPSAVNTEAFF